The sample holds a few counts of the clone carrying this T cell receptor beta chain. This specimen comes from a study of blood T cell repertoires in COVID-19. Study-level information: The United States, Italy and Spain were the sources of the acute and convalescent COVID-19 samples. PBMCs, B-cell-depleted T cells, or T cells provided the cDNA or gDNA that made up the material.

V lost 4 bases to trimming and J lost 7 bases; unmatched junction nucleotides: 13. The CDR3 is 16 amino acids. Per the germline V gene, CDR1 is SGHKS and CDR2 is YYEKEE (reference sequence). In the original processing: Reference gene primer amplification yielded estimated nucleated cell counts. Measured with immunoSEQ multiplex PCR; TCRdb has only the in-frame clones, and not every one. V, J and clone size reflect that table, while D and trimming were determined from the DNA. This sample has 150,000 to 200,000 clones, with 85% to 90% found just once. Recruited during active infection, patients (from Seattle) were subsequently followed longitudinally.

This TCR came from a woman aged 65 to 85 with COVID-19, enrolled during active disease. The chain joins TRBV5-5 to TRBJ2-7, with 11 nucleotides matching TRBD2. Sequenced sample: peripheral blood. Here the CDR3 DNA reads TGTGCCAGCAGCCCGCTAAAACTAGCGGGAGAGGGGGAGCAGTACTTC. Amino acids: CASSPLKLAGEGEQYF. The full variable domain, completed using reference TRBV5-5 and TRBJ2-7, is DAGVTQSPTHLIKTRGQQVTLRCSPISGHKSVSWYQQVLGQGPQFIFQYYEKEERGRGNFPDRFSARQFPNYSSELNVNALLLGDSALYLCASSPLKLAGEGEQYFGPGTRLTVT.